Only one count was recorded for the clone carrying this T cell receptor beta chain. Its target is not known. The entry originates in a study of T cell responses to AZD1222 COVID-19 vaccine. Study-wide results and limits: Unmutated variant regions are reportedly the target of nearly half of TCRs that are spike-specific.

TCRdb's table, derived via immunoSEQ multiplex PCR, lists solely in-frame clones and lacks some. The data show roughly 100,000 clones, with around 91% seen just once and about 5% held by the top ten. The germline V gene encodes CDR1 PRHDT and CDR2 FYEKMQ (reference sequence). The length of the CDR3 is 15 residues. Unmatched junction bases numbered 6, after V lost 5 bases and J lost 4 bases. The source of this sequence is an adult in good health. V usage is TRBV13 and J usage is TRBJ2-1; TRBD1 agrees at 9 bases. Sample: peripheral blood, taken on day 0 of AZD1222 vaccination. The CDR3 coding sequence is TGTGCCAGCAGCCGGGGACAGGGAATTTACAATGAGCAGTTCTTC. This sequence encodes CASSRGQGIYNEQFF.